This T cell receptor beta chain is from a study of blood T cell repertoires in COVID-19. Across the whole study: T cells, B-cell-depleted T cells, or PBMCs supplied cDNA or gDNA.

Authors' methods: Estimated nucleated cell counts came from reference gene primer amplification. The repertoire was sequenced with immunoSEQ multiplex PCR; TCRdb's copy has only in-frame clones and lacks some. V and J calls and clone size come straight from that table; D and trimming were deduced from the DNA. This table has around 260,000 clones, nearly 90% appearing once. J gave up 3 bases and V 4 bases, and 12 bases lay outside the gene matches. Germline V gene sequence: CDR1 KGHDR, CDR2 SFDVKD. The CDR3 runs to 17 residues. The rearrangement links TRBV24-1 to TRBJ1-2; 8 nucleotides line up with TRBD1. Sequencing was done on a sample of peripheral blood. This receptor was identified in a human donor in a cohort sampled during active COVID-19. CDR3 nucleotides: TGTGCCACCAGTGAGGCGAGGGACAGGCACGAGGACTATGGCTACACCTTC. Translation gives CATSEARDRHEDYGYTF.